By share, the clone carrying this T cell receptor (beta chain) counts as large. From live CD3+CD8+TCRalphabeta+ cells, four PD-1 and/or TIGIT subsets were sorted. Each library started from approximately 15 ng of total RNA using the QIAseq Immune Repertoire TCR panel. TCRdb ran MiXCR on the reads and lists one entry per CDR3 protein. The repertoire includes about 600 distinct CDR3 sequences, 5.4% of them detected once, and roughly 43% sits in the top ten. This specimen belongs to a study of circulating CD8 cells and anti-PD-1 response in melanoma. The wider study: About 50% of the 13 melanoma patients received first-line anti-PD-1 therapy.

There are 13 residues in the CDR3. V was trimmed by 4 bases and J by 2 bases, leaving 9 bases between them. Per the germline V gene, CDR1 is KGHSH and CDR2 is LQKENI. The receptor's source is a human donor with melanoma. Sequencing was performed on CD8+ T cells from PBMCs, taken at baseline or after one month of anti-PD-1 therapy (not recorded which). V and J are TRBV18 and TRBJ2-7; TRBD2 might be the D (5 bases). CDR3 protein: CASSQAGTYEQYF. The CDR3 nucleotides read TGTGCCAGCTCACAGGCCGGGACCTACGAGCAGTACTTC.